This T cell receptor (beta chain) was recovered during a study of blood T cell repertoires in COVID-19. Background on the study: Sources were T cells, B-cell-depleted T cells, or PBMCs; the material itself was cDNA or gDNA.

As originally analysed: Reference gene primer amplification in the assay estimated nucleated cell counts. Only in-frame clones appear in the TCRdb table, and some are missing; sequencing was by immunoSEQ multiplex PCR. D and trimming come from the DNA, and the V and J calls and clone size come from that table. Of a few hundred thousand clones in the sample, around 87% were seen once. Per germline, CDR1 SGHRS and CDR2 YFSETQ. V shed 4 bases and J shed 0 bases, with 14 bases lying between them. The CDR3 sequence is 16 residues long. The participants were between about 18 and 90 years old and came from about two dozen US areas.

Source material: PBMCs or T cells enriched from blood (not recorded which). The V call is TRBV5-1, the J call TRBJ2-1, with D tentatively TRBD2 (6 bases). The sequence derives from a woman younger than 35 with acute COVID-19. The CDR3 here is CASSLGTLDSYNEQFF. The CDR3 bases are TGCGCCAGCAGCCTCGGGACTTTGGACTCCTACAATGAGCAGTTCTTC.